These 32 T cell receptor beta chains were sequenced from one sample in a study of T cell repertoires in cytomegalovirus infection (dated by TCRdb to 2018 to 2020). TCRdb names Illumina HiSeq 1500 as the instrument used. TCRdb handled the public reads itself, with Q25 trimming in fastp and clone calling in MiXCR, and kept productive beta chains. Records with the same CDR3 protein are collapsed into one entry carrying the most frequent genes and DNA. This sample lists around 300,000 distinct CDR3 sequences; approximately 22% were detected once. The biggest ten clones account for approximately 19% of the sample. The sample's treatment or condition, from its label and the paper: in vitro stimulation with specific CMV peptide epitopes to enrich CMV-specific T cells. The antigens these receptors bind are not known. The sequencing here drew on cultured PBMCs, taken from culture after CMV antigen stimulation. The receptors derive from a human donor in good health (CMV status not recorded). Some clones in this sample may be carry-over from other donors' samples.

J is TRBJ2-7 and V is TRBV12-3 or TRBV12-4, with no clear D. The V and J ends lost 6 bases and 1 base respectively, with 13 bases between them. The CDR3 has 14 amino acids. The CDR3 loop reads CASSPSIPSYEQYF. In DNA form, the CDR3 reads TGTGCCAGCAGCCCTAGTATTCCGTCCTACGAGCAGTACTTC.

The DNA for the CDR3 is TGTGCCAGCAGCTTTGGCTATAACACCGGGGAGCTGTTTTTT. Its translation is CASSFGYNTGELFF. The J gene is TRBJ2-2, the V gene TRBV11-2; D is ambiguous. The CDR3 consists of 14 residues. Germline assignment: CDR1 SGHAT and CDR2 FQNNGV. The V end was cut by 3 bases, the J end by 2 bases, with 7 bases between.

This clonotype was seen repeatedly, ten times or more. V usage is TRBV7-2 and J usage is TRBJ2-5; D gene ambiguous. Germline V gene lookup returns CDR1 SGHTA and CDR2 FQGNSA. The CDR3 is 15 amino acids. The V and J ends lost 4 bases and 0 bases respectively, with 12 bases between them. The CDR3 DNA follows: TGTGCCAGCAGCTCATCTGGACGGAACCAAGAGACCCAGTACTTC. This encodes CASSSSGRNQETQYF. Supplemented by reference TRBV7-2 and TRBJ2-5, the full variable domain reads GAGVSQSPSNKVTEKGKDVELRCDPISGHTALYWYRQSLGQGLEFLIYFQGNSAPDKSGLPSDRFSAERTGGSVSTLTIQRTQQEDSAVYLCASSSSGRNQETQYFGPGTRLLVL.

The CDR3: CASSRGHQETQYF. For the CDR3, the DNA is TGTGCCAGCAGCCGGGGACACCAAGAGACCCAGTACTTC. This chain links TRBV12-3 or TRBV12-4 with TRBJ2-5, with D possibly called TRBD1 or TRBD2 (5 bases each). V dropped 6 bases and J dropped 0 bases, with 8 bases sitting between them. The CDR3 loop spans 13 amino acids.

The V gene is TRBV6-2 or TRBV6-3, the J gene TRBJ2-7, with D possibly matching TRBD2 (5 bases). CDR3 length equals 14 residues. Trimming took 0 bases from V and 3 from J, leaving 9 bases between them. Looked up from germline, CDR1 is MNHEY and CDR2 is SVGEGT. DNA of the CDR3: TGTGCCAGCAGTTACTCGGGAGCAGACTACGAGCAGTACGTC. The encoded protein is CASSYSGADYEQYV.

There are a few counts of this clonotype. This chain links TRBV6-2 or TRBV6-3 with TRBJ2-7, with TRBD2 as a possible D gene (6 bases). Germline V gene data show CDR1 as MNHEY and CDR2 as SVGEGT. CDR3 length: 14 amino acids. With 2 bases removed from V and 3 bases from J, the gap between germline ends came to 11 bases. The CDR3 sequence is CASSYKGLHYEQYF. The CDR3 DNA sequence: TGTGCCAGCAGTTACAAGGGACTTCACTACGAGCAGTACTTC.

The CDR3 coding sequence is TGCAGTGCTCCCGAAAGGGACGGGTATGGCTACACCTTC. Encoded protein: CSAPERDGYGYTF. This chain uses TRBV20-1 with TRBJ1-2, with D possibly TRBD1 on 5 matching bases. The CDR3 is 13 amino acids. Trimming took 5 bases from V and 5 from J, leaving 15 bases between them. The V gene's germline CDR1 is DFQATT and CDR2 SNEGSKA (reference sequence).

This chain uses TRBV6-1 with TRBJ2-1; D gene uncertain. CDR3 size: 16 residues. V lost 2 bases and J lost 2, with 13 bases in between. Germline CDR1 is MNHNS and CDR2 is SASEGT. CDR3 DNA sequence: TGTGCCAGCAGTGAATACGCTCGTAGGGCCTACAATGAGCAGTTCTTC. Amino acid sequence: CASSEYARRAYNEQFF.

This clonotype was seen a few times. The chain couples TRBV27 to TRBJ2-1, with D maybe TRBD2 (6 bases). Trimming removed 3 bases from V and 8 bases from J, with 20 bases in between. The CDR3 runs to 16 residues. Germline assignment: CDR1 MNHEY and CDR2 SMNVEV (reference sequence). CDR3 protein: CASSLVAIADLHEQFF. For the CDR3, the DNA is TGTGCCAGCAGTTTGGTTGCAATAGCGGACCTACATGAGCAGTTCTTC.

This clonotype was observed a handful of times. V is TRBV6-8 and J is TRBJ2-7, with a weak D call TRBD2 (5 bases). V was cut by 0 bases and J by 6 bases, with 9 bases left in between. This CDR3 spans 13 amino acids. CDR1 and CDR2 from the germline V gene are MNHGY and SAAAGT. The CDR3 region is CASSYSGDFEQYV. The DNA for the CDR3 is TGTGCCAGCAGTTACTCCGGGGATTTCGAGCAGTACGTC.

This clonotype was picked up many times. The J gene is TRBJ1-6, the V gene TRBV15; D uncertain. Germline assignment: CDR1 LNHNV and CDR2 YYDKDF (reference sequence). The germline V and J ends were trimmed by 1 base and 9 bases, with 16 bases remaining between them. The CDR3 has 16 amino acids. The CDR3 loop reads CATSRGTVGGGSPLHF. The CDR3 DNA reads TGTGCCACCAGCAGAGGTACCGTAGGAGGAGGTTCACCCCTCCACTTT. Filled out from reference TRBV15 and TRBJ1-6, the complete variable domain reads DAMVIQNPRYQVTQFGKPVTLSCSQTLNHNVMYWYQQKSSQAPKLLFHYYDKDFNNEADTPDNFQSRRPNTSFCFLDIRSPGLGDTAMYLCATSRGTVGGGSPLHFGNGTRLTVT.

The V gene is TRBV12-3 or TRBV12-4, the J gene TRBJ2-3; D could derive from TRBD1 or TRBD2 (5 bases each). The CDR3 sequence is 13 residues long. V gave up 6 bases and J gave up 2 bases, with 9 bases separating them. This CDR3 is CASRPGTTDTQYF. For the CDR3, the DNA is TGTGCCAGCAGGCCCGGGACCACAGATACGCAGTATTTT.

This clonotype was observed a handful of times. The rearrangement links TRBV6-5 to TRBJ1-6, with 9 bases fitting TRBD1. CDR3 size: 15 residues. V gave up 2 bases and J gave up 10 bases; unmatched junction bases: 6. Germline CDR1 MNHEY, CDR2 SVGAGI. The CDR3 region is CASSYVGTGQSPLHF. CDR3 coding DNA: TGTGCCAGCAGTTACGTAGGGACAGGGCAGTCACCCCTCCACTTT.

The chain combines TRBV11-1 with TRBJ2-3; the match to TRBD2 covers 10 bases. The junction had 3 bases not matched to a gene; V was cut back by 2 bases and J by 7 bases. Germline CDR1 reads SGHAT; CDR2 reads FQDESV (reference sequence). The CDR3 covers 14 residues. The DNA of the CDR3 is TGTGCCAGCAGCTTACTAGCGGGGGTAAATACGCAGTATTTT. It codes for CASSLLAGVNTQYF. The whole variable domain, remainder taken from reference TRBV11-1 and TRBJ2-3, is EAEVAQSPRYKITEKSQAVAFWCDPISGHATLYWYRQILGQGPELLVQFQDESVVDDSQLPKDRFSAERLKGVDSTLKIQPAELGDSAMYLCASSLLAGVNTQYFGPGTRLTVL.

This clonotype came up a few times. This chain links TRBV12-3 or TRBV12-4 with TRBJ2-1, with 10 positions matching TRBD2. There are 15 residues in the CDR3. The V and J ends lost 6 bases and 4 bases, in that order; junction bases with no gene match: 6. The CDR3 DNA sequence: TGTGCCAGCAGCCGAGGACTAGCGGAATACAATGAGCAGTTCTTC. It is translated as CASSRGLAEYNEQFF.

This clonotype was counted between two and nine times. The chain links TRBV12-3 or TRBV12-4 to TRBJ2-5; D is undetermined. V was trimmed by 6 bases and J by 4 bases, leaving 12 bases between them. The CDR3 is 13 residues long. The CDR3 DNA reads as TGTGCCAGCAGGATAGACACCGGAGAGACCCAGTACTTC. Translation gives CASRIDTGETQYF.

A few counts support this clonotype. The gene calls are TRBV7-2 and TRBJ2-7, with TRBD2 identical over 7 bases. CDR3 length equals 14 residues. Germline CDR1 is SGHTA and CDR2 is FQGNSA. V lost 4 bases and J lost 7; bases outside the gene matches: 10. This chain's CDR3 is CASSSLGEGREQYF. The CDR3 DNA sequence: TGTGCCAGCAGCTCGCTGGGGGAGGGCCGGGAGCAGTACTTC.

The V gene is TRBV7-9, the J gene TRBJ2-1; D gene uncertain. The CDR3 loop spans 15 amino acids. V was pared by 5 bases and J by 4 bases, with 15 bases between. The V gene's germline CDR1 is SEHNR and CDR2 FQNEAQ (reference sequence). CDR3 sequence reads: CASSKAPSPYNEQFF. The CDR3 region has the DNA TGTGCCAGCAGCAAAGCCCCCAGCCCTTACAATGAGCAGTTCTTC.

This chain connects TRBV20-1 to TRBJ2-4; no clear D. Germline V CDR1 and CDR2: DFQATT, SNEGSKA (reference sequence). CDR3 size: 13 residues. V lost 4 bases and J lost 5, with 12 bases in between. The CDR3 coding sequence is TGCAGTGCTATCGGCCATAGCCAAAACATTCAGTACTTC. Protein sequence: CSAIGHSQNIQYF.

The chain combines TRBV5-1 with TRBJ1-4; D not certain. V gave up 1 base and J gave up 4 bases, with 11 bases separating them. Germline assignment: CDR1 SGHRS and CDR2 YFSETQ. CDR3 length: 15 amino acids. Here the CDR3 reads CASSLNYGFNEKLFF. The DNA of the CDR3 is TGCGCCAGCAGCTTGAATTACGGATTTAATGAAAAACTGTTTTTT.

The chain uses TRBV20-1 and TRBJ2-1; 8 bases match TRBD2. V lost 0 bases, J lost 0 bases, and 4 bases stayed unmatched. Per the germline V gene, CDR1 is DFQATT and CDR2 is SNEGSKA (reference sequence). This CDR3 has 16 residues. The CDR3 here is CSARETAGASYNEQFF. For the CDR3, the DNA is TGCAGTGCTAGAGAAACAGCGGGGGCCTCCTACAATGAGCAGTTCTTC.

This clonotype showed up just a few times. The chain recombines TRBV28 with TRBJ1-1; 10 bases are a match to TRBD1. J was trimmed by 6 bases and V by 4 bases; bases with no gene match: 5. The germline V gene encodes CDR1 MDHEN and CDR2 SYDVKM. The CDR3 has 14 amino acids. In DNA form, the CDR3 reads TGTGCCAGCAGTTCGGGACAGGGGACCGCTGAAGCTTTCTTT. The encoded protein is CASSSGQGTAEAFF. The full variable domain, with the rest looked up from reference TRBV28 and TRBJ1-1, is DVKVTQSSRYLVKRTGEKVFLECVQDMDHENMFWYRQDPGLGLRLIYFSYDVKMKEKGDIPEGYSVSREKKERFSLILESASTNQTSMYLCASSSGQGTAEAFFGQGTRLTVV.

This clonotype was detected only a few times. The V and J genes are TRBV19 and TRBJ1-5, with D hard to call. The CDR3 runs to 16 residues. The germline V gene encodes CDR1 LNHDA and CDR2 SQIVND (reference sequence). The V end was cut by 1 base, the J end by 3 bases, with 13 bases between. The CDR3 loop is CASSIGWQNYNQPQHF. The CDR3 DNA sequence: TGTGCCAGTAGTATAGGATGGCAGAACTACAATCAGCCCCAGCATTTT. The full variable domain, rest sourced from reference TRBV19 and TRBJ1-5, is DGGITQSPKYLFRKEGQNVTLSCEQNLNHDAMYWYRQDPGQGLRLIYYSQIVNDFQKGDIAEGYSVSREKKESFPLTVTSAQKNPTAFYLCASSIGWQNYNQPQHFGDGTRLSIL.

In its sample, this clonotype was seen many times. The CDR3 DNA follows: TGTGCCAGCAGCCCCCACCCCGCCGTCGGGACTGGGCGAGGTGCCCAGCATTTT. This gives the protein CASSPHPAVGTGRGAQHF. The rearrangement uses TRBV7-2 and TRBJ1-5; a possible D gene is TRBD1 (5 bases). Trimming took 5 bases from V and 11 from J, leaving 31 bases between them. Germline CDR1 reads SGHTA; CDR2 reads FQGNSA. The CDR3 has 18 amino acids.

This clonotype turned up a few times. The chain's CDR3 is CASRPALNEQFF. In DNA form, the CDR3 reads TGTGCCAGCAGGCCGGCTCTCAATGAGCAGTTCTTC. The rearrangement joins TRBV12-3 or TRBV12-4 to TRBJ2-1; the D is unclear. CDR3 length equals 12 residues. Trimming pared 6 bases from V and 6 bases from J, leaving 9 bases between.

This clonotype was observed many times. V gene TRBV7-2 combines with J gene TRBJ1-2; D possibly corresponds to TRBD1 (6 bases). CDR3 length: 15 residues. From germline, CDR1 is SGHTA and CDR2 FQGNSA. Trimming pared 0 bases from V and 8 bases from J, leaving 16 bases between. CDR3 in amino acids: CASSLALRGLGGYTF. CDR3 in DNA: TGTGCCAGCAGCTTAGCGCTACGGGGGCTGGGGGGCTACACCTTC.

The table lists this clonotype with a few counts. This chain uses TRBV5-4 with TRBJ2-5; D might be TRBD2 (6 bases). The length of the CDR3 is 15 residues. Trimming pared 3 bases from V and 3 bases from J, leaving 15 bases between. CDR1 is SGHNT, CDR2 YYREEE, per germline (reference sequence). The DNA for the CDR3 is TGTGCCAGCAGCTCATTTACTTCGGGGGAAGAGACCCAGTACTTC. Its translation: CASSSFTSGEETQYF.

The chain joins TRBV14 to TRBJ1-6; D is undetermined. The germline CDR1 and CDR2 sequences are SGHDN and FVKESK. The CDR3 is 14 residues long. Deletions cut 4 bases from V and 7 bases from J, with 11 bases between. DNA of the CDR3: TGTGCCAGCAGCCCCGTGGGTCACAATTCACCCCTCCACTTT. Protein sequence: CASSPVGHNSPLHF.

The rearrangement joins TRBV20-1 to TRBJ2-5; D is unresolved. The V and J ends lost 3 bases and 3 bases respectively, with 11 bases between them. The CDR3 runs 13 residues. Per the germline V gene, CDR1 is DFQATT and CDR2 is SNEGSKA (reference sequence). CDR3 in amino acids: CSASSPAEETQYF. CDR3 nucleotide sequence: TGCAGTGCTAGTTCGCCCGCCGAAGAGACCCAGTACTTC.

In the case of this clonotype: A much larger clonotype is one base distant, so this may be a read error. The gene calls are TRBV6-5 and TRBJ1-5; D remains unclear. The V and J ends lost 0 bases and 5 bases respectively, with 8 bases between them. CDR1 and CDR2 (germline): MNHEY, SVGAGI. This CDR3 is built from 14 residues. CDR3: CASSYSSVDQPQHF. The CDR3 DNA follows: TGTGCCAGCAGTTACTCGTCCGTGGATCAGCCCCAGCATTTT.

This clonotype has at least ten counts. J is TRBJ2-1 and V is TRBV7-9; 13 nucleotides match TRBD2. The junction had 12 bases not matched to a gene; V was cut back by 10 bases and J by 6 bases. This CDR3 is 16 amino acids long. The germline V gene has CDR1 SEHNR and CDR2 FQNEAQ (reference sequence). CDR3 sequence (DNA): TGTGCCATAGGACTAGCGGGAGTACTAAGAACCAATGAGCAGTTCTTC. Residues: CAIGLAGVLRTNEQFF.

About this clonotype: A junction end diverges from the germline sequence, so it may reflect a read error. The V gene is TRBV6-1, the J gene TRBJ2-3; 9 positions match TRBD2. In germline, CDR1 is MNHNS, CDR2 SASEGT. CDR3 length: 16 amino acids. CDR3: CGSSEILAGNTDTQYF. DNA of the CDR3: TGTGGCAGCAGTGAAATCCTAGCGGGAAACACAGATACGCAGTATTTT.